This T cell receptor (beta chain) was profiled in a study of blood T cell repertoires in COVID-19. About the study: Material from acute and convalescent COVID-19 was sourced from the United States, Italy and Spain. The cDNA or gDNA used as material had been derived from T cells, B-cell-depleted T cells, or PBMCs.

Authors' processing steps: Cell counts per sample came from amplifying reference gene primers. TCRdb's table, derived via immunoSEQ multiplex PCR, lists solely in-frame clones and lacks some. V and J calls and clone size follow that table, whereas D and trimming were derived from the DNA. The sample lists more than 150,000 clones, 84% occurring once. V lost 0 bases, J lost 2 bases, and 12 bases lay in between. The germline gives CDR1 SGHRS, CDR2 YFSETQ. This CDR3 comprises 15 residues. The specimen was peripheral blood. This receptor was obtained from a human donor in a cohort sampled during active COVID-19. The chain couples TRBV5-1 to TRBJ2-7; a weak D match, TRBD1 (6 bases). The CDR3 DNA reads TGCGCCAGCAGCTTGGTGGCAGGGGTCGCCTACGAGCAGTACTTC. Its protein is CASSLVAGVAYEQYF.